These T cell receptor beta chains were read from a single sample in a study of blood T cell repertoires in COVID-19. Libraries were prepared by immunoSEQ multiplex PCR; TCRdb keeps only in-frame clonotypes and omits some of them. The table lists some 50,000 clones, about nine tenths of them singletons. Sample: peripheral blood. The origin of the receptors is a woman between 65 and 79 years old with active COVID-19. Each CDR3 is given with its conserved first and last residue. The order of the fields is D gene, J gene, V gene, clone size, CDR3 protein, CDR3 DNA. The D gene is left open where the match is weak. A clone size is listed for some rows: how often the clone was seen (once, few, many), or a class if it is expanded.

TRBD2 TRBJ2-3 TRBV2 once CASNLGLAGSTDTQYF TGTGCCAGCAACCTAGGACTAGCGGGCAGCACAGATACGCAGTATTTT
NA TRBJ2-7 TRBV12-5 NA CASATGTSGYEQYF TGTGCTAGTGCTACCGGGACATCCGGCTACGAGCAGTACTTC
NA TRBJ1-1 TRBV5-1 NA CASSLAGRGRTSTEAFF TGCGCCAGCAGCTTGGCCGGGAGGGGGAGGACTAGCACTGAAGCTTTCTTT
TRBD2 TRBJ2-7 TRBV4-2 NA CASSQSGGSSYEQYF TGTGCCAGCAGCCAGTCGGGCGGGAGTTCCTACGAGCAGTACTTC
NA TRBJ2-3 TRBV5-1 NA CASSSGQEGDTQYF TGCGCCAGCAGCTCTGGACAGGAGGGTGATACGCAGTATTTT
NA TRBJ1-2 TRBV6-5 NA CATRPFTGIDGYTF TGTGCCACCCGACCCTTTACAGGGATCGATGGCTACACCTTC
NA TRBJ2-7 TRBV27 NA CASSTSRELYEQYF TGTGCCAGCAGCACCTCCCGCGAATTATACGAGCAGTACTTC
NA TRBJ2-7 TRBV6-6 few CASSFETYEQYF TGTGCCAGCAGTTTTGAGACCTACGAGCAGTACTTC
NA TRBJ2-3 TRBV7-3 NA CASSLMTGLKIPSTDTQYF TGTGCCAGCAGCCTAATGACGGGACTCAAAATACCAAGCACAGATACGCAGTATTTT
NA TRBJ2-4 TRBV28 NA CASSSRQGGQAGATNIQYF TGTGCCAGCAGTTCAAGACAGGGTGGACAAGCGGGAGCCACAAACATTCAGTACTTC
TRBD2 TRBJ2-1 TRBV5-6 NA CASSNKRRGTTSDEQFF TGTGCCAGCAGCAATAAAAGGCGTGGGACTACCTCGGATGAGCAGTTCTTC
NA TRBJ2-7 TRBV10-1 once CASSERGRPPYEQYF TGCGCCAGCAGTGAGCGAGGGAGGCCCCCCTACGAGCAGTACTTC
TRBD2 TRBJ2-5 TRBV5-5 NA CASSSGPSGRATQETQYF TGTGCCAGCAGCTCTGGGCCTAGCGGGAGGGCAACTCAAGAGACCCAGTACTTC
TRBD2 TRBJ2-7 TRBV5-1 few CASSLGLAGGEQYF TGCGCCAGCAGCTTGGGTCTAGCGGGAGGAGAGCAGTACTTC
NA TRBJ2-7 TRBV15 NA CATSREGGTSYEQYF TGTGCCACCAGCAGAGAGGGGGGGACATCCTACGAGCAGTACTTC
NA TRBJ1-6 TRBV30 NA CASPTDVSYNSPLHF TGTGCCTCCCCCACAGACGTCTCCTATAATTCACCCCTCCACTTT
TRBD1 TRBJ2-1 TRBV2 NA CASTGTGYDNEQFF TGTGCCAGCACTGGGACAGGGTATGATAATGAGCAGTTCTTC
NA TRBJ2-7 TRBV28 once CASSTPEAQNYEQYF TGTGCCAGCTCAACCCCAGAGGCACAAAATTACGAGCAGTACTTC
NA TRBJ2-5 TRBV6-5 once CASSYYSRSPQETQYF TGTGCCAGCAGTTACTATAGCAGAAGCCCCCAAGAGACCCAGTACTTC
NA TRBJ1-2 TRBV9 few CASSVALVGYGYTF TGTGCCAGCAGCGTAGCCCTAGTTGGCTATGGCTACACCTTC
TRBD1 TRBJ2-7 TRBV19 NA CASSPRDRMIEQYF TGTGCCAGTAGTCCCCGGGACAGGATGATCGAGCAGTACTTC
NA TRBJ1-5 TRBV19 NA CASSIGDFGNQPQHF TGTGCCAGTAGTATAGGGGACTTTGGCAATCAGCCCCAGCATTTT
TRBD1 TRBJ1-2 TRBV24-1 NA CATRGGQGGGYTF TGTGCCACCAGGGGGGGACAGGGTGGTGGCTACACCTTC
TRBD2 TRBJ2-2 TRBV6-5 NA CATSRTSGNTGELFF TGTGCCACATCCAGGACTAGCGGGAACACCGGGGAGCTGTTTTTT
TRBD2 TRBJ2-5 TRBV7-3 NA CASSENTSGENQETQYF TGTGCCAGCAGCGAAAACACTAGCGGAGAAAACCAAGAGACCCAGTACTTC
NA TRBJ2-7 TRBV6-2/TRBV6-3 NA CASSYGQGYYEQYF TGTGCCAGCAGTTACGGGCAGGGGTACTACGAGCAGTACTTC